The 30 T cell receptor beta chains in this list originate from one sample, sequenced in a study of vaccination and CD4 T cells after COVID-19. Treatment specified: approximately nine-day PBMC culture with coronavirus spike peptide pools or control peptides (ViraFEST assay). What these receptors recognize is not known. An Oncomine TCR Beta short-read assay was used to sequence the DNA from cultured CD4+ T cells. TCRdb independently ran MiXCR on the PCR reads; one entry per CDR3 protein. The repertoire holds about 20,000 distinct CDR3 sequences, with approximately 57% as singletons. Here the sequenced sample was CD4+ T cells from blood, cultured in vitro, taken after SARS-CoV-2 vaccination. The receptor source for this set is a human donor who had recovered from COVID-19.

The V and J genes are TRBV5-4 and TRBJ1-3; unclear D gene. The germline gives CDR1 SGHNT, CDR2 YYREEE (reference sequence). The CDR3 is 16 residues long. Trimming pared 2 bases from V and 0 bases from J, leaving 12 bases between. The CDR3 loop reads CASSFYGTRSGNTIYF. DNA for the CDR3: TGTGCCAGCAGCTTCTATGGCACCCGCTCTGGAAACACCATATATTTT.

This clonotype appeared a few times. The V and J genes are TRBV27 and TRBJ2-3, with D possibly matching TRBD2 (5 bases). V was pared by 2 bases and J by 5 bases, with 11 bases between. CDR1 and CDR2 (germline): MNHEY, SMNVEV (reference sequence). This CDR3 contains 14 residues. The CDR3 loop is CASSLEGSRDTQYF. Here the CDR3 DNA reads TGTGCCAGCAGTTTAGAGGGCTCCCGAGATACGCAGTATTTT.

The chain recombines TRBV20-1 with TRBJ1-5, with 11 bases lining up with TRBD1. Germline CDR1 reads DFQATT; CDR2 reads SNEGSKA (reference sequence). V shed 6 bases, J shed 3 bases, and the junction held 4 bases outside the gene matches. The CDR3 extends over 14 amino acids. CDR3 amino acids: CSAGTGGNNQPQHF. In nucleotides, the CDR3 is TGCAGTGCCGGGACAGGGGGGAACAATCAGCCCCAGCATTTT.

This clonotype was counted once. V and J are TRBV7-2 and TRBJ2-6; perhaps TRBD1 as D (6 bases). Trimming removed 5 bases from V and 0 bases from J, with 11 bases in between. The CDR3 spans 16 residues. Per germline, CDR1 SGHTA and CDR2 FQGNSA. The CDR3 nucleotides are TGTGCCAGCAGCACGACAGGACCCTCTGGGGCCAACGTCCTGACTTTC. Its translation is CASSTTGPSGANVLTF.

This clonotype has just a few counts. V usage is TRBV11-3 and J usage is TRBJ1-2, with 9 nucleotides matching TRBD1. CDR1 is SGHNT and CDR2 is YENEEA in the germline V gene. The CDR3 extends over 16 amino acids. Unmatched junction bases numbered 13, after V lost 5 bases and J lost 6 bases. In DNA form, the CDR3 reads TGTGCCAGCAGCCCAGACCGCGGACAGGGGAGAAATGGCTACACCTTC. Translation gives CASSPDRGQGRNGYTF. The variable domain in full, completed from reference TRBV11-3 and TRBJ1-2, reads EAGVVQSPRYKIIEKKQPVAFWCNPISGHNTLYWYLQNLGQGPELLIRYENEEAVDDSQLPKDRFSAERLKGVDSTLKIQPAELGDSAVYLCASSPDRGQGRNGYTFGSGTRLTVV.

The chain joins TRBV20-1 to TRBJ2-7, with a weak D call TRBD2 (6 bases). Germline CDR1 DFQATT, CDR2 SNEGSKA (reference sequence). This CDR3 comprises 13 residues. V lost 4 bases to trimming and J lost 3 bases, with 13 bases between them. The CDR3 spells CSATGTYDYEQYF. CDR3 bases: TGCAGTGCTACCGGGACTTACGACTACGAGCAGTACTTC.

This chain links TRBV20-1 with TRBJ1-1, with 9 bases that match TRBD1. The V gene end was trimmed by 6 bases and the J gene end by 4 bases; junction bases not matched to a gene: 6. The CDR3 sequence is 13 residues long. The germline CDR1 and CDR2 sequences are DFQATT and SNEGSKA (reference sequence). The CDR3 reads CSAPTGGGTEAFF. CDR3 bases: TGCAGTGCCCCGACAGGGGGGGGCACTGAAGCTTTCTTT.

This chain joins TRBV7-8 and TRBJ1-1; the D is unclear. The germline V and J ends were trimmed by 1 base and 1 base, with 10 bases remaining between them. Germline values: CDR1 SGHVS, CDR2 FQNEAQ. This CDR3 contains 15 residues. This chain's CDR3 is CASSLVDERNTEAFF. The CDR3 nucleotides are TGTGCCAGCAGCTTAGTGGATGAGAGGAACACTGAAGCTTTCTTT.

Only a few counts were recorded for this clonotype. The CDR3 here is CASSIPHGRQNTEAFF. CDR3 DNA: TGTGCCAGTAGTATCCCCCATGGGAGACAGAACACTGAAGCTTTCTTT. V is TRBV19 and J is TRBJ1-1; D remains ambiguous. With 3 bases removed from V and 1 base from J, the gap between germline ends came to 15 bases. Germline lookup yields CDR1 LNHDA and CDR2 SQIVND (reference sequence). CDR3 length equals 16 residues.

This chain links TRBV11-3 with TRBJ1-1; D not resolved. Trimming took 5 bases from V and 4 from J, leaving 14 bases between them. The CDR3 sequence is 14 residues long. Germline loops: CDR1 SGHNT, CDR2 YENEEA. The CDR3 DNA follows: TGTGCCAGCAGCCCCAGGAGGCTAGGCACTGAAGCTTTCTTT. Protein: CASSPRRLGTEAFF.

The chain combines TRBV5-1 with TRBJ2-7, with D perhaps TRBD1 or TRBD2 (5 bases each). Trimming shortened V by 4 bases and J by 7 bases, and 21 bases separated the two germline ends. Germline CDR1 SGHRS, CDR2 YFSETQ. The length of the CDR3 is 15 residues. The CDR3 DNA reads TGCGCCAGCAGCGACCCGGGACCCAGGGCGTGGGAGCAGTACTTC. It codes for CASSDPGPRAWEQYF. Together with reference TRBV5-1 and TRBJ2-7, the CDR3 gives the full variable domain: KAGVTQTPRYLIKTRGQQVTLSCSPISGHRSVSWYQQTPGQGLQFLFEYFSETQRNKGNFPGRFSGRQFSNSRSEMNVSTLELGDSALYLCASSDPGPRAWEQYFGPGTRLTVT.

This chain uses TRBV19 with TRBJ2-3; 9 bases agree with TRBD1. Looked up from germline, CDR1 is LNHDA and CDR2 is SQIVND (reference sequence). V trimming: 4 bases; J trimming: 10 bases; junction bases outside the gene matches: 15. CDR3 length: 16 residues. The chain's CDR3 is CASSSRGTGTRLPQYF. CDR3 DNA: TGTGCCAGTAGTAGTCGGGGGACAGGGACGCGTTTGCCGCAGTATTTT.

The chain links TRBV12-3 or TRBV12-4 to TRBJ1-5; 7 positions match TRBD1. CDR3 length: 18 residues. V lost 6 bases and J lost 1; bases outside the gene matches: 15. In DNA form, the CDR3 reads TGTGCCAGCAGCAAAAATAGAGGGGGCTGGGAAAGCAATCAGCCCCAGCATTTT. Translated, it gives CASSKNRGGWESNQPQHF.

The chain uses TRBV11-3 and TRBJ2-1; 10 positions match TRBD2. CDR3 length: 15 amino acids. Germline V CDR1 and CDR2: SGHNT, YENEEA. Trimming at V came to 2 bases and at J to 2 bases, leaving 0 bases not matched to a gene. The CDR3 nucleotides read TGTGCCAGCAGCTTACTAGCGGGGGCCTACAATGAGCAGTTCTTC. This encodes CASSLLAGAYNEQFF.

The chain carries TRBV6-2 or TRBV6-3 and TRBJ2-3, with TRBD2 matching over 8 bases. Germline V gene sequence: CDR1 MNHEY, CDR2 SVGEGT. Unmatched junction bases numbered 8, after V lost 6 bases and J lost 0 bases. The CDR3 has 16 residues. The CDR3 sequence is CASRGWVAGSTDTQYF. Here the CDR3 DNA reads TGTGCCAGCAGGGGATGGGTAGCGGGAAGCACAGATACGCAGTATTTT.

The table lists this clonotype with a few counts. This chain links TRBV15 with TRBJ2-3; D is unclear. Deletions cut 6 bases from V and 0 bases from J, with 7 bases between. Germline loops: CDR1 LNHNV, CDR2 YYDKDF (reference sequence). CDR3 size: 13 residues. CDR3 loop: CATRLSSTDTQYF. The CDR3 DNA follows: TGTGCCACCAGATTAAGTAGCACAGATACGCAGTATTTT.

The CDR3 region is CAIRRGDGYTF. The CDR3 region has the DNA TGTGCCATTCGGAGGGGGGATGGCTACACCTTC. The gene calls are TRBV6-1 and TRBJ1-2; D is perhaps TRBD1 (6 bases). Germline lookup yields CDR1 MNHNS and CDR2 SASEGT. V gave up 10 bases and J gave up 6 bases, with 12 bases separating them. CDR3 length equals 11 residues.

This chain joins TRBV7-8 and TRBJ1-4; tentatively, D is TRBD1 (5 bases). CDR1 and CDR2 from the germline V gene are SGHVS and FQNEAQ. V lost 2 bases, J lost 11 bases, and 21 bases lay in between. The CDR3 sequence is 16 residues long. CDR3 sequence: CASSLPHSGQGWKLFF. Here the CDR3 DNA reads TGTGCCAGCAGCTTACCTCATTCGGGGCAGGGATGGAAACTGTTTTTT.

The chain couples TRBV28 to TRBJ2-1, with D uncertain. V lost 6 bases and J 2 bases, leaving 14 bases between the germline ends. Looked up from germline, CDR1 is MDHEN and CDR2 is SYDVKM. The CDR3 runs to 15 residues. The CDR3 sequence is CASSQDDGPYNEQFF. The CDR3 DNA is TGTGCCAGCAGCCAAGACGATGGGCCCTACAATGAGCAGTTCTTC.

This chain joins TRBV7-2 and TRBJ1-5; TRBD1 might be the D (5 bases). Germline V lookup: CDR1 SGHTA, CDR2 FQGNSA. Trimming removed 5 bases from V and 2 bases from J, with 13 bases in between. This CDR3 has 15 residues. The CDR3 nucleotides read TGTGCCAGCAGCCCTATCGGGGGGGGCAATCAGCCCCAGCATTTT. The encoded protein is CASSPIGGGNQPQHF.

The chain is built from TRBV7-2 and TRBJ1-2, with unresolved D. This CDR3 region has 13 residues. V lost 0 bases and J lost 2, with 4 bases in between. Germline V lookup: CDR1 SGHTA, CDR2 FQGNSA. The CDR3 DNA follows: TGTGCCAGCAGCTTAGCACGGAACTATGGCTACACCTTC. Protein product: CASSLARNYGYTF.

The V call is TRBV5-6, the J call TRBJ2-1; 7 bases align to TRBD1. V lost 2 bases to trimming and J lost 8 bases; unmatched junction nucleotides: 19. Germline V gives CDR1 SGHDT, CDR2 YYEEEE. The CDR3 is 18 amino acids. CDR3 sequence reads: CASSLLATGQTPGYEQFF. The CDR3 nucleotides read TGTGCCAGCAGCTTACTTGCTACGGGACAGACCCCAGGGTATGAGCAGTTCTTC.

The V gene is TRBV27, the J gene TRBJ1-1; 7 bases map to TRBD1. This CDR3 comprises 18 residues. Germline CDR1 and CDR2: MNHEY and SMNVEV (reference sequence). With V trimmed by 4 bases and J by 2 bases, 16 bases remained unmatched. As DNA, the CDR3 is TGTGCCAGCAGTTCGCCAGAGGGGAGGGGGCGAATTAACACTGAAGCTTTCTTT. Its translation is CASSSPEGRGRINTEAFF.

The chain carries TRBV7-2 and TRBJ1-2; 8 bases align to TRBD1. The germline gives CDR1 SGHTA, CDR2 FQGNSA. CDR3 length: 14 residues. The V and J ends lost 2 bases and 6 bases, in that order; junction bases with no gene match: 5. CDR3 sequence (DNA): TGTGCCAGCAGCTTAAGGTTGGACAGGGATGGCTACACCTTC. Translated, it gives CASSLRLDRDGYTF.

This chain connects TRBV27 to TRBJ1-2; 8 bases line up with TRBD1. Germline CDR1 is MNHEY and CDR2 is SMNVEV (reference sequence). The length of the CDR3 is 15 residues. The junction had 9 bases not matched to a gene; V was cut back by 5 bases and J by 4 bases. The CDR3: CASSPGQGRAYGYTF. CDR3 in DNA: TGTGCCAGCAGTCCAGGACAGGGAAGGGCCTATGGCTACACCTTC.

The chain carries TRBV7-9 and TRBJ2-3, with 11 bases lining up with TRBD2. Germline CDR1 SEHNR, CDR2 FQNEAQ (reference sequence). V lost 1 base, J lost 5 bases, and 2 bases stayed unmatched. The CDR3 runs to 15 residues. The CDR3 DNA follows: TGTGCCAGCAGCTTAGTTCTAGCGGGGGGAGATACGCAGTATTTT. Its protein is CASSLVLAGGDTQYF.

V and J are TRBV5-5 and TRBJ1-6, with D tentatively TRBD1 (5 bases). V was shortened by 4 bases and J by 0 bases, with 8 bases between the two germline ends. Germline values: CDR1 SGHKS, CDR2 YYEKEE (reference sequence). There are 15 residues in the CDR3. CDR3 protein: CASSHRSSYNSPLHF. As DNA, the CDR3 is TGTGCCAGCAGCCACAGGAGCTCCTATAATTCACCCCTCCACTTT. The entire variable domain, with the rest obtained from reference TRBV5-5 and TRBJ1-6, is as follows: DAGVTQSPTHLIKTRGQQVTLRCSPISGHKSVSWYQQVLGQGPQFIFQYYEKEERGRGNFPDRFSARQFPNYSSELNVNALLLGDSALYLCASSHRSSYNSPLHFGNGTRLTVT.

This sequence joins TRBV20-1 and TRBJ1-5; D call uncertain. Trimming cost V 1 base and J 2 bases, with 12 bases left between them. The CDR3 consists of 15 residues. Germline CDR1 DFQATT, CDR2 SNEGSKA (reference sequence). CDR3 sequence reads: CSARVRLGGNQPQHF. In DNA, the CDR3 is TGCAGTGCTAGAGTGAGACTAGGTGGCAATCAGCCCCAGCATTTT.

The rearrangement uses TRBV19 and TRBJ1-2; perhaps TRBD1 as D (5 bases). The CDR3 consists of 14 residues. V lost 7 bases and J 2 bases, leaving 14 bases between the germline ends. Germline assignment: CDR1 LNHDA and CDR2 SQIVND (reference sequence). The CDR3 DNA reads as TGTGCCAGTACCCCCCGACGGGACAACTATGGCTACACCTTC. Translated: CASTPRRDNYGYTF. Combining the CDR3 with reference TRBV19 and TRBJ1-2 gives the whole variable domain DGGITQSPKYLFRKEGQNVTLSCEQNLNHDAMYWYRQDPGQGLRLIYYSQIVNDFQKGDIAEGYSVSREKKESFPLTVTSAQKNPTAFYLCASTPRRDNYGYTFGSGTRLTVV.

The chain links TRBV10-3 to TRBJ2-7, with TRBD1 matching 9 bases. Unmatched junction bases numbered 3, after V lost 3 bases and J lost 9 bases. Looked up from germline, CDR1 is ENHRY and CDR2 is SYGVKD. There are 12 residues in the CDR3. The CDR3 DNA reads as TGTGCCATCAGTGAACCGACAGGGGGGCAGTACTTC. Protein sequence: CAISEPTGGQYF.